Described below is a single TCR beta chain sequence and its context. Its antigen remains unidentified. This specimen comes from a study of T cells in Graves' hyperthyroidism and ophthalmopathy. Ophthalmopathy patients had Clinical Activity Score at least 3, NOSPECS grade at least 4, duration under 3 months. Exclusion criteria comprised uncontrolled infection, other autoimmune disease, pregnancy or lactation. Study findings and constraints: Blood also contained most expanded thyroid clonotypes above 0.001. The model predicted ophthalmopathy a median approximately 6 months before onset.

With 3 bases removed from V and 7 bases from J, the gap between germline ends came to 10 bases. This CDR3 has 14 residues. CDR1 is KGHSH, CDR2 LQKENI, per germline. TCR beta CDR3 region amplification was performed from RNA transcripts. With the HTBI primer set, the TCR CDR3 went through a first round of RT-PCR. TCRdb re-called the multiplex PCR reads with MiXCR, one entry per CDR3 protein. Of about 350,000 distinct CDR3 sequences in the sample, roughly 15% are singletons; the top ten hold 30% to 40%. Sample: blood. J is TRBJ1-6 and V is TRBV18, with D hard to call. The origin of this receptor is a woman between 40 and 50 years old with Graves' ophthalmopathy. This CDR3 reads CASSPQVGNSPLHF. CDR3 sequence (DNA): TGTGCCAGCTCACCCCAGGTGGGGAATTCACCCCTCCACTTT.